This is a list of T cell receptor beta chains from one sample in a study of PD-L1 blockade in urothelial cancer. TCRdb's copy holds only in-frame clones and misses some; the assay was immunoSEQ multiplex PCR. Among around 45,000 clones listed, 83% were seen once. Here the sequenced sample was PBMCs, taken around atezolizumab (anti-PD-L1) treatment. These receptors were collected from a man aged 60-69 years with urothelial cancer. CDR3s include the opening cysteine and the closing phenylalanine or tryptophan.

V	J	CDR3
TRBV7-6	TRBJ2-2	CASSFGSGNTGELFF
TRBV28	TRBJ1-5	CASTGHWNQPQHF
TRBV27	TRBJ2-3	CASSGTASSSDTQYF
TRBV4-2	TRBJ1-1	CASSQDPAGGNTEAFF
TRBV9	TRBJ1-1	CASSALPGQMNTEAFF
TRBV7-2	TRBJ1-2	CASSPQGGTGHYGYTF
TRBV2	TRBJ2-7	CASSRTPYEQYF
TRBV12-2	TRBJ2-5	CASRLGLRVRRETQYF
TRBV5-8	TRBJ1-1	CRPGGTEAFF
TRBV21-1	TRBJ2-3	CARRTGGGCSRTGTDTQYF
TRBV6-5	TRBJ1-2	CASSYSRDTYGYTF
TRBV30	TRBJ2-7	CAWNAWGVSYEQYF
TRBV15	TRBJ2-7	CATRRGPSYEQYF
TRBV4-1	TRBJ1-2	CASSQALGGGDYGYTF
TRBV28	TRBJ2-2	CASSYSQGATGELFF
TRBV5-6	TRBJ2-3	CASSWDKQTTDTQYF
TRBV14	TRBJ1-2	CASSQERGRGGYTF
TRBV6-5	TRBJ1-2	CASGRQGGYTF
TRBV5-4	TRBJ2-5	CASPVPRRGASGLNQETQYF
TRBV11-1	TRBJ2-7	CASSRGTSGGYYEQYF
TRBV4-1	TRBJ2-7	CASSQAQFSTYEQYF
TRBV21-1	TRBJ1-5	CASSKEQRDRKKQSNQPQHF
TRBV19	TRBJ1-6	CASSTTGQGSPLHF
TRBV30	TRBJ2-5	CAWSVTGGETQYF
TRBV5-1	TRBJ2-2	CASSLNQGANGELFF
TRBV10-3	TRBJ1-2	CAISENILQGINGYTF
TRBV5-1	TRBJ2-3	CASSSGSTDTQYF
TRBV4-1	TRBJ1-4	CASSQDGGNEKLFF
TRBV5-1	TRBJ2-2	CASTRQGSNTGELFF
TRBV7-8	TRBJ1-4	CASRTDRANEKLFF
TRBV30	TRBJ2-7	CAWSVSWTSGGQYEQYF
TRBV4-2	TRBJ2-5	CASSQEGAVQETQYF
TRBV5-1	TRBJ1-6	CASSLDSTNSPLHF
TRBV5-4	TRBJ2-3	CASSLGTSGEYTQYF
TRBV23-1	TRBJ2-7	CASSIAVYEQYF
TRBV12-5	TRBJ2-2	CASGLLLAGGNTGELFF
TRBV9	TRBJ2-5	CASSASSTSETQYF
TRBV28	TRBJ1-5	CATRPGNNQPQHF
TRBV7-9	TRBJ1-1	CASSLSKNTEAFF
TRBV6-1	TRBJ1-4	CASSAGLRNEKLFF
TRBV28	TRBJ1-5	CASLLPTGGNQPQHF
TRBV7-2	TRBJ1-2	CASSLSQNYGYTF